This TCR beta chain was captured in a study of PD-L1 blockade in urothelial cancer. As for the study in general: Prior chemotherapy in patients spanned 0 to 3 regimens. A median blood sample held approximately 140,000 T cells and tens of thousands of unique TCRs.

Measured with immunoSEQ multiplex PCR; TCRdb has only the in-frame clones, and not every one. The repertoire holds 40,000 or so clones, with 75% to 85% as singletons. This sample's time point: pretreatment peripheral blood. Patient sample counts ranged from 1 to 8, pretreatment and on-treatment. A note on this clone: Its target is unknown.

Findings of the study overall: Blood clones associated with the tumor expanded more at 3 weeks in durable-benefit patients.

V was clipped by 1 base and J by 7 bases; unmatched bases: 8. Germline lookup yields CDR1 SGHRS and CDR2 YFSETQ. CDR3 length: 14 amino acids. This clonotype was sampled from a man aged 60 to 69 with urothelial cancer. The sequencing used PBMCs, collected around atezolizumab (anti-PD-L1) treatment. This chain uses TRBV5-1 with TRBJ2-7; 7 positions match TRBD1. CDR3 DNA: TGCGCCAGCAGCTTGTGGGACAGAGACAGGGAGCAGTACTTC. This translates into CASSLWDRDREQYF.